The 15 T cell receptor beta chains listed next were all sequenced from one sample in a study of blood T cells in healthy people across ages. Together with a sample-barcoded 5' primer, a J-beta primer mix was included in a second PCR lasting about 6 to 11 cycles. TCRdb reprocessed the 5' RACE reads with MiXCR, giving one entry per CDR3 protein. This table holds 1 million to 1.2 million distinct CDR3 sequences, approximately 38% found once. The sequenced sample was blood. These receptors originate from a man younger than 35 in good health.

This clonotype has just a few counts. V is TRBV15 and J is TRBJ1-5; D may be TRBD1 (6 bases). The ends were cut back, 4 bases at V and 4 bases at J, with 17 bases in the middle. The germline CDR1 and CDR2 sequences are LNHNV and YYDKDF (reference sequence). The CDR3 loop spans 16 amino acids. The CDR3 DNA is TGTGCCACCAGCATCCTAGTTCAAGGGGGGAATCAGCCCCAGCATTTT. Translating gives CATSILVQGGNQPQHF. Based on the CDR3 plus reference TRBV15 and TRBJ1-5, the full variable domain is DAMVIQNPRYQVTQFGKPVTLSCSQTLNHNVMYWYQQKSSQAPKLLFHYYDKDFNNEADTPDNFQSRRPNTSFCFLDIRSPGLGDTAMYLCATSILVQGGNQPQHFGDGTRLSIL.

The gene calls are TRBV12-3 or TRBV12-4 and TRBJ1-1, with D hard to call. The CDR3 length is 13 residues. Trimming left V 5 bases short and J 1 base short, with 8 bases between. CDR3 bases: TGTGCCAGCAGTGTCCTCGGGAACACTGAAGCTTTCTTT. Translating gives CASSVLGNTEAFF.

V and J are TRBV7-2 and TRBJ2-7, with D perhaps TRBD1 (6 bases). The V gene lost 1 base and the J gene lost 5 bases, with 12 bases spanning the gap. The CDR3 runs 14 residues. Germline V lookup: CDR1 SGHTA, CDR2 FQGNSA. CDR3 region: CASSLGTVEDEQYF. The CDR3 DNA is TGTGCCAGCAGCTTAGGGACAGTCGAGGACGAGCAGTACTTC.

There are a few counts of this clonotype. J is TRBJ2-1 and V is TRBV10-3, with 13 bases fitting TRBD2. The V segment lost 4 bases and the J segment 12 bases; nucleotides outside the gene matches: 6. The CDR3 is 14 amino acids. Germline loops: CDR1 ENHRY, CDR2 SYGVKD. This CDR3 is CAISATSGGAGQFF. CDR3 in DNA: TGTGCCATCAGTGCCACTAGCGGGGGGGCCGGGCAGTTCTTC.

The chain carries TRBV28 and TRBJ2-5; D possibly corresponds to TRBD1 (5 bases). The CDR3 has 17 amino acids. CDR1 and CDR2 (germline): MDHEN, SYDVKM. V lost 3 bases and J 2 bases, leaving 19 bases between the germline ends. The DNA for the CDR3 is TGTGCCAGCAGTTTGTCCTCTTGGGGCACAGGACAAGAGACCCAGTACTTC. It codes for CASSLSSWGTGQETQYF.

The J gene is TRBJ2-3, the V gene TRBV19, with a possible D match to TRBD2 (5 bases). The CDR3 sequence is 14 residues long. Trimming removed 8 bases at V and 2 bases at J, with 14 bases between. The germline V gene encodes CDR1 LNHDA and CDR2 SQIVND (reference sequence). The CDR3 is CASQRGDLTDTQYF. CDR3 nucleotide sequence: TGTGCCAGTCAACGGGGAGACCTCACAGATACGCAGTATTTT.

The chain joins TRBV20-1 to TRBJ1-1; weak D call: TRBD1 (5 bases). The CDR3 length is 16 residues. V was cut by 1 base and J by 0 bases, with 15 bases left in between. Germline CDR1 is DFQATT and CDR2 is SNEGSKA (reference sequence). CDR3 DNA sequence: TGCAGTGCTAGAGCCTTCGGGGGGTACTTGAACACTGAAGCTTTCTTT. Amino acids: CSARAFGGYLNTEAFF.

V usage is TRBV20-1 and J usage is TRBJ1-2; 7 bases align to TRBD1. V was clipped by 1 base and J by 8 bases; unmatched bases: 7. The CDR3 loop spans 13 amino acids. The germline gives CDR1 DFQATT, CDR2 SNEGSKA (reference sequence). Written as DNA, the CDR3 is TGCAGTGCTAGAGGGAACACAGGGGTAGGCTACACCTTC. It translates to CSARGNTGVGYTF.

The chain uses TRBV29-1 and TRBJ2-3; 10 nucleotides line up with TRBD2. Germline V gives CDR1 SQVTM, CDR2 ANQGSEA. V lost 1 base, J lost 2 bases, and 3 bases stayed unmatched. The CDR3 is 15 amino acids. In DNA form, the CDR3 reads TGCAGCGTTGAAGCTAGCGGGGGAATCACAGATACGCAGTATTTT. Its protein product is CSVEASGGITDTQYF.

Note on this clonotype: A read error likely explains this, since a far larger clone differs by one base. The chain has TRBV12-3 or TRBV12-4 and TRBJ2-1; no definite D call. CDR3 size: 11 residues. DNA of the CDR3: TGTACCAGCAGTCCCGGCAATGAGCAGTTCTTC. This codes for CTSSPGNEQFF.

In this sample, this clonotype turned up many times. V gene TRBV10-3 combines with J gene TRBJ1-2, with D possibly TRBD1 on 6 matching bases. The germline V gene encodes CDR1 ENHRY and CDR2 SYGVKD. The V gene lost 0 bases and the J gene lost 12 bases, with 17 bases spanning the gap. This CDR3 comprises 14 residues. The CDR3: CAISESPSDSRHTF. As DNA, the CDR3 is TGTGCCATCAGTGAGTCTCCCTCGGACAGCCGTCACACCTTC.

Of note for this clonotype: A read error is possible here, since a much larger clone lies one base away. This chain uses TRBV12-3 or TRBV12-4 with TRBJ2-3, with 7 bases matching TRBD2. The length of the CDR3 is 17 residues. Trimming at V came to 5 bases and at J to 4 bases, leaving 15 bases not matched to a gene. CDR3 amino acids: CASSDPRSGESADTQYF. DNA for the CDR3: TGTGCCAGCAGTGACCCGAGGAGCGGGGAGAGCGCAGATACGCAGTATTTT.

V gene TRBV25-1 combines with J gene TRBJ1-4; D is ambiguous. The CDR3 consists of 16 residues. The germline V gene encodes CDR1 MGHDK and CDR2 SYGVNS. The V end was cut by 1 base, the J end by 0 bases, with 9 bases between. This CDR3 is CASSESPFATNEKLFF. CDR3 coding DNA: TGTGCCAGCAGTGAATCTCCTTTTGCAACTAATGAAAAACTGTTTTTT.

In this sample, this clonotype turned up once. J is TRBJ2-2 and V is TRBV12-3 or TRBV12-4, with 7 bases that match TRBD1. Losses at the gene ends were 3 bases for V and 3 bases for J; bases not matched to a gene: 4. The CDR3 covers 15 residues. CDR3 amino acids: CASSFWGQHTGELFF. CDR3 in DNA: TGTGCCAGCAGTTTCTGGGGACAGCACACCGGGGAGCTGTTTTTT.

This clonotype has only a few counts. The rearrangement uses TRBV6-5 and TRBJ2-1, with D possibly being TRBD1 or TRBD2 (5 bases each). Trimming shortened V by 0 bases and J by 7 bases, and 19 bases separated the two germline ends. CDR3 length equals 17 residues. The germline V gene has CDR1 MNHEY and CDR2 SVGAGI. The CDR3 loop is CASSYSRGPTSFNEQFF. CDR3 coding DNA: TGTGCCAGCAGTTACTCGAGGGGCCCCACATCTTTTAATGAGCAGTTCTTC.